The next 21 T cell receptor beta chains were all read from a single sample in a study of technical replicates of blood from a handful of donors. Data came from immunoSEQ multiplex PCR; TCRdb stores just in-frame clones and leaves some out. Of tens of thousands of clones listed, around 94% are singletons. Sequenced sample: T cells isolated from PBMCs. The receptors shown here come from a human donor in good health.

The chain employs TRBV25-1 and TRBJ1-2; a possible D gene is TRBD1 (5 bases). In germline, CDR1 is MGHDK, CDR2 SYGVNS. This CDR3 has 13 amino acids. Trimming took off 5 bases at V and 4 bases at J, with 11 bases between the two ends. The CDR3 is CASSNQGIYGYTF. CDR3 bases: TGTGCCAGCAGTAACCAGGGTATCTATGGCTACACCTTC.

The V and J genes are TRBV10-3 and TRBJ2-5; D perhaps matches TRBD2 (6 bases). Trimming took off 4 bases at V and 5 bases at J, with 11 bases between the two ends. The CDR3 runs 13 residues. CDR1 is ENHRY and CDR2 is SYGVKD in the germline V gene. The CDR3 DNA reads as TGTGCCATCAGTGTCAACCGGGGGGAGACCCAGTACTTC. Translation: CAISVNRGETQYF.

V is TRBV9 and J is TRBJ2-1; 8 bases line up with TRBD2. Germline CDR1 and CDR2: SGDLS and YYNGEE. J was trimmed by 7 bases and V by 2 bases; bases with no gene match: 8. The CDR3 contains 15 residues. The CDR3 sequence is CASSVLAGALNEQFF. In DNA form, the CDR3 reads TGTGCCAGCAGCGTCCTAGCGGGCGCCTTAAATGAGCAGTTCTTC.

In DNA, the CDR3 is TGTGCCAGCAGCTTAGGTGGGTCAGGGACCCAGTACTTC. Translating it yields CASSLGGSGTQYF. The V call is TRBV11-3, the J call TRBJ2-5, with D hard to call. V was cut by 1 base and J by 7 bases, with 10 bases left in between. The CDR3 has 13 residues. Germline V gene lookup returns CDR1 SGHNT and CDR2 YENEEA. Supplemented by reference TRBV11-3 and TRBJ2-5, the full variable domain reads EAGVVQSPRYKIIEKKQPVAFWCNPISGHNTLYWYLQNLGQGPELLIRYENEEAVDDSQLPKDRFSAERLKGVDSTLKIQPAELGDSAVYLCASSLGGSGTQYFGPGTRLLVL.

The chain combines TRBV19 with TRBJ2-2; TRBD2 might be the D (5 bases). CDR3 length: 14 amino acids. Germline lookup yields CDR1 LNHDA and CDR2 SQIVND (reference sequence). Trimming left V 5 bases short and J 5 bases short, with 12 bases between. The DNA for the CDR3 is TGTGCCAGTAGTCCGGGAATCCGAACCGGGGAGCTGTTTTTT. Translation gives CASSPGIRTGELFF.

This clone appeared a single time. The chain joins TRBV21-1 to TRBJ1-2; the table's D call, TRBD1, has no DNA check behind it. TRBV21-1 is a documented pseudogene. The CDR3 contains 15 residues. Here the CDR3 reads CASSQFNPTGKGYTF. CDR3 DNA: TGTGCCAGCAGCCAGTTTAACCCGACAGGGAAGGGCTACACCTTC.

The rearrangement uses TRBV6-1 and TRBJ2-5; TRBD1 is a possible D gene (5 bases). CDR1 and CDR2 (germline): MNHNS, SASEGT. The CDR3 runs to 16 residues. V gave up 4 bases and J gave up 1 base, with 16 bases separating them. The CDR3 DNA reads as TGTGCCAGCAGTGGTTTTGGCGGACAAATCCAAGAGACCCAGTACTTC. Amino acid sequence: CASSGFGGQIQETQYF.

The chain recombines TRBV6-5 with TRBJ2-7, with 7 positions matching TRBD1. CDR3 length equals 15 residues. With V trimmed by 5 bases and J by 2 bases, 9 bases remained unmatched. Germline-derived CDR1 and CDR2 are MNHEY and SVGAGI. The CDR3 bases are TGTGCCAGCAGTAAATTCAGGGGGTACACCTACGAGCAGTACTTC. Translating gives CASSKFRGYTYEQYF.

This sequence joins TRBV10-2 and TRBJ1-1, with unresolved D. V lost 3 bases and J lost 6, with 11 bases in between. The CDR3 has 13 residues. Germline values: CDR1 WSHSY, CDR2 SAAADI. CDR3 in DNA: TGCGCCAGCAGTGAAGTTAGGGAGGCTGAAGCTTTCTTT. Its translation: CASSEVREAEAFF.

The chain is built from TRBV6-1 and TRBJ1-2; 9 bases line up with TRBD1. CDR3 length: 16 residues. Trimming removed 4 bases from V and 1 base from J; junction bases left unmatched: 7. Per the germline V gene, CDR1 is MNHNS and CDR2 is SASEGT. The CDR3 sequence: CASSGLPGQGNYGYTF. CDR3 bases: TGTGCCAGCAGTGGCCTGCCGGGACAGGGTAACTATGGCTACACCTTC.

This chain links TRBV25-1 with TRBJ1-1; tentative D call: TRBD1 (5 bases). This CDR3 region has 14 residues. Trimming stripped 6 bases from V and 3 bases from J, with 14 bases between. CDR1 and CDR2 from the germline V gene are MGHDK and SYGVNS. CDR3 sequence (DNA): TGTGCCAGCAGGAGGAGGGGCCTCGACACTGAAGCTTTCTTT. As protein: CASRRRGLDTEAFF.

The rearrangement joins TRBV27 to TRBJ1-2, with 10 bases identical to TRBD1. Germline-derived CDR1 and CDR2 are MNHEY and SMNVEV (reference sequence). With 6 bases clipped from V and 4 bases from J, the junction kept 8 bases outside the gene matches. The CDR3 contains 15 residues. CDR3 region: CASSYRDRGPYGYTF. DNA of the CDR3: TGTGCCAGCAGCTACCGGGACAGGGGACCCTATGGCTACACCTTC.

The chain employs TRBV7-2 and TRBJ1-5, with 7 bases that match TRBD1. V shed 5 bases, J shed 5 bases, and the junction held 9 bases outside the gene matches. This CDR3 has 15 residues. Germline CDR1 reads SGHTA; CDR2 reads FQGNSA. The chain's CDR3 is CASSPRQGSDQPQHF. CDR3 DNA: TGTGCCAGCAGCCCCAGACAGGGATCCGATCAGCCCCAGCATTTT.

The genes are TRBV13 and TRBJ2-7, with D unresolved. V lost 3 bases and J 1 base, leaving 13 bases between the germline ends. Germline V lookup: CDR1 PRHDT, CDR2 FYEKMQ (reference sequence). The CDR3 consists of 15 residues. The CDR3 protein is CASSFYHSASYEQYF. The CDR3 bases are TGTGCCAGCAGCTTTTATCACAGTGCTTCCTACGAGCAGTACTTC. The full variable domain, in which reference TRBV13 and TRBJ2-7 provide the parts outside the CDR3, is AAGVIQSPRHLIKEKRETATLKCYPIPRHDTVYWYQQGPGQDPQFLISFYEKMQSDKGSIPDRFSAQQFSDYHSELNMSSLELGDSALYFCASSFYHSASYEQYFGPGTRLTVT.

The chain uses TRBV29-1 and TRBJ1-1, with D tentatively TRBD1 (6 bases). Trimming took off 6 bases at V and 8 bases at J, with 13 bases between the two ends. The CDR3 runs 11 residues. Per the germline V gene, CDR1 is SQVTM and CDR2 is ANQGSEA. The CDR3 here is CSVLRGREAFF. The CDR3 DNA reads TGCAGCGTCCTCAGGGGAAGAGAAGCTTTCTTT.

The V and J genes are TRBV27 and TRBJ1-5; possibly TRBD1 for D (6 bases). The length of the CDR3 is 15 residues. Germline loops: CDR1 MNHEY, CDR2 SMNVEV (reference sequence). Trimming took 1 base from V and 7 from J, leaving 14 bases between them. The CDR3 region has the DNA TGTGCCAGCAGTTTATGGGCAGGGGATCGACAGCCCCAGCATTTT. This translates into CASSLWAGDRQPQHF.

The chain is built from TRBV10-3 and TRBJ1-1; perhaps TRBD1 as D (6 bases). The ends were cut back, 8 bases at V and 3 bases at J, with 13 bases in the middle. Germline CDR1 reads ENHRY; CDR2 reads SYGVKD. The CDR3 spans 13 residues. The CDR3 DNA reads TGTGCCATCGGAGACAGGCACTACACTGAAGCTTTCTTT. Translating it yields CAIGDRHYTEAFF.

This chain uses TRBV5-4 with TRBJ1-5; weak D call: TRBD1 (5 bases). Trimming pared 2 bases from V and 6 bases from J, leaving 9 bases between. Germline V gene lookup returns CDR1 SGHNT and CDR2 YYREEE (reference sequence). The CDR3 covers 13 residues. In DNA form, the CDR3 reads TGTGCCAGCAGCTTAAGGGGCAGTCAGCCCCAGCATTTT. Its translation: CASSLRGSQPQHF. The variable domain in full, with the rest retrieved from reference TRBV5-4 and TRBJ1-5, is ETGVTQSPTHLIKTRGQQVTLRCSSQSGHNTVSWYQQALGQGPQFIFQYYREEENGRGNFPPRFSGLQFPNYSSELNVNALELDDSALYLCASSLRGSQPQHFGDGTRLSIL.

V usage is TRBV7-2 and J usage is TRBJ1-4; D remains unclear. The germline gives CDR1 SGHTA, CDR2 FQGNSA. The CDR3 consists of 14 residues. The V end was cut by 2 bases, the J end by 2 bases, with 6 bases between. CDR3 protein: CASSLWRTNEKLFF. The CDR3 bases are TGTGCCAGCAGCTTATGGAGGACTAATGAAAAACTGTTTTTT.

This chain joins TRBV7-9 and TRBJ1-2; the D is unclear. The CDR3 totals 13 residues. CDR1 and CDR2 (germline): SEHNR, FQNEAQ (reference sequence). Trimming cost V 1 base and J 4 bases, with 7 bases left between them. The CDR3 sequence is CASSLGSIYGYTF. For the CDR3, the DNA is TGTGCCAGCAGCTTAGGTAGTATCTATGGCTACACCTTC.

The V gene is TRBV9, the J gene TRBJ2-1; 9 nucleotides agree with TRBD2. CDR3 length equals 15 residues. Germline trimming cut 1 base from V and 6 bases from J; bases unmatched to any gene: 5. Germline loops: CDR1 SGDLS, CDR2 YYNGEE. The CDR3 is CASSVMGLAPNEQFF. CDR3 DNA: TGTGCCAGCAGCGTAATGGGACTAGCCCCCAATGAGCAGTTCTTC.